In its sample, the clone carrying this T cell receptor (beta chain) was seen once. The sample originates from a study of T cell responses to AZD1222 COVID-19 vaccine. The repertoire was sequenced with immunoSEQ multiplex PCR; TCRdb's copy has only in-frame clones and lacks some. The sample shows 90,000 to 150,000 clones, 85% to 90% of them seen only once. V dropped 5 bases and J dropped 4 bases, with 8 bases sitting between them. This CDR3 has 12 amino acids. Germline CDR1 and CDR2: MDHEN and SYDVKM. The TCR sequence derives from an adult in good health. Specimen: peripheral blood, collected on day 0 of AZD1222 vaccination. The V and J genes are TRBV28 and TRBJ1-2, with D perhaps matching TRBD1 (6 bases). CDR3 loop: CASSMTGYGYTF. The CDR3, as DNA: TGTGCCAGCAGTATGACAGGCTATGGCTACACCTTC.